One and the same sample provided the 23 T cell receptor beta chains below, sequenced in a study of shared clonotypes between healthy human individuals (dated by TCRdb to the early 2020s). Library prep was done by the immunoSEQ multiplex PCR assay. Here the immuneACCESS table is served through TCRdb, limited to in-frame sequences with V and J called. Missing clones are a known gap in these copies; in checked studies unresolved V genes cover under half, and the rest lacks a known reason. This sample comprises more than 1.2 million clones, about 98.5% of them detected only once. The top ten hold roughly 0.36% of the sample. Sequencing was done on a sample of naive CD4+ T cells sorted from blood. Sample cell subset or site, as interpreted from the label and publication: CD45RA+ positively selected. The receptors come from a man aged 25 to 40 in good health.

The chain links TRBV5-1 to TRBJ2-1; 7 nucleotides align to TRBD1. V shed 5 bases and J 4 bases; nucleotides not matched to a gene: 6. The length of the CDR3 is 14 residues. Per germline, CDR1 SGHRS and CDR2 YFSETQ. CDR3 nucleotides: TGCGCCAGCAGTCGACAGGGAGAGTACAATGAGCAGTTCTTC. It codes for CASSRQGEYNEQFF.

This clone was detected only once. This rearrangement joins TRBV5-1 to TRBJ2-5, with D maybe TRBD2 (7 bases). The CDR3 length is 14 residues. V lost 5 bases and J 1 base, leaving 12 bases between the germline ends. Germline V gives CDR1 SGHRS, CDR2 YFSETQ. The CDR3 nucleotides are TGCGCCAGCAGGGGGGGGCTACCCCAAGAGACCCAGTACTTC. It codes for CASRGGLPQETQYF.

This clone has a single count. This chain joins TRBV11-3 and TRBJ1-1; D not certain. V shed 4 bases and J shed 6 bases, with 12 bases lying between them. This CDR3 is built from 13 residues. CDR1 is SGHNT and CDR2 is YENEEA in the germline V gene. Written as DNA, the CDR3 is TGTGCCAGCAGCTCCCGGGGAATCGCTGAAGCTTTCTTT. Translated, it gives CASSSRGIAEAFF.

The chain has TRBV18 and TRBJ2-5; D is unresolved. Germline assignment: CDR1 KGHSH and CDR2 LQKENI. The CDR3 covers 13 residues. V lost 5 bases to trimming and J lost 3 bases, with 10 bases between them. The CDR3 DNA reads as TGTGCCAGCTCAACCGTGGTAGAAGAGACCCAGTACTTC. Amino acids: CASSTVVEETQYF.

The J gene is TRBJ2-1, the V gene TRBV2; D is undetermined. This CDR3 contains 10 residues. The germline CDR1 and CDR2 sequences are SNHLY and FYNNEI. Between the trimmed V and J ends, which lost 4 bases and 9 bases, there was a span of 4 bases. CDR3 nucleotides: TGTGCCAGCAGTGTTGCTGAGCAGTTCTTC. This encodes CASSVAEQFF.

V is TRBV10-3 and J is TRBJ2-2; D may be TRBD2 (5 bases). Germline V lookup: CDR1 ENHRY, CDR2 SYGVKD. The CDR3 contains 12 residues. Trimming shortened V by 6 bases and J by 3 bases, and 5 bases separated the two germline ends. For the CDR3, the DNA is TGTGCCATCAGGCGGGACACCGGGGAGCTGTTTTTT. It is translated as CAIRRDTGELFF.

This chain links TRBV6-6 with TRBJ2-1; TRBD2 might be the D (5 bases). Germline values: CDR1 MNHNY, CDR2 SVGAGI (reference sequence). This CDR3 has 13 amino acids. Trimming left V 2 bases short and J 8 bases short, with 10 bases between. The DNA for the CDR3 is TGTGCCAGCAGTTACATCGGACTTTATGAGCAGTTCTTC. Translation gives CASSYIGLYEQFF.

This sequence joins TRBV11-3 and TRBJ2-7; D tentatively reads TRBD1 or TRBD2 (6 bases each). The CDR3 runs to 16 residues. Trimming stripped 1 base from V and 0 bases from J, with 13 bases between. CDR1 is SGHNT, CDR2 YENEEA, per germline. DNA of the CDR3: TGTGCCAGCAGCTTAGGGAGGGGACATACCTCCTACGAGCAGTACTTC. This translates into CASSLGRGHTSYEQYF.

This chain connects TRBV7-8 to TRBJ2-1, with D possibly matching TRBD1 (6 bases). Trimming took off 6 bases at V and 5 bases at J, with 17 bases between the two ends. The CDR3 loop spans 15 amino acids. Germline lookup yields CDR1 SGHVS and CDR2 FQNEAQ. In nucleotides, the CDR3 is TGTGCCAGCAGTCGCACCGGGACAACGAACAATGAGCAGTTCTTC. Translated, it gives CASSRTGTTNNEQFF.

The chain links TRBV2 to TRBJ2-7, with 8 bases that match TRBD2. In germline, CDR1 is SNHLY, CDR2 FYNNEI. The junction had 5 bases not matched to a gene; V was cut back by 1 base and J by 3 bases. The CDR3 length is 15 residues. This CDR3 reads CASSEDGGRYYEQYF. The CDR3 DNA is TGTGCCAGCAGTGAAGACGGCGGGAGGTACTACGAGCAGTACTTC.

The V gene is TRBV15, the J gene TRBJ2-6, with D possibly matching TRBD2 (6 bases). This CDR3 spans 15 amino acids. Germline CDR1 is LNHNV and CDR2 is YYDKDF (reference sequence). V was trimmed by 1 base and J by 8 bases, leaving 12 bases between them. The DNA for the CDR3 is TGTGCCACCAGCAGAGGGGGGGTAGGGACCAACGTCCTGACTTTC. As protein: CATSRGGVGTNVLTF. The full variable domain, with the rest looked up from reference TRBV15 and TRBJ2-6, is DAMVIQNPRYQVTQFGKPVTLSCSQTLNHNVMYWYQQKSSQAPKLLFHYYDKDFNNEADTPDNFQSRRPNTSFCFLDIRSPGLGDTAMYLCATSRGGVGTNVLTFGAGSRLTVL.

The chain couples TRBV18 to TRBJ2-2; D remains unclear. V was pared by 3 bases and J by 0 bases, with 5 bases between. CDR1 and CDR2 (germline): KGHSH, LQKENI. The CDR3 sequence is 14 residues long. CDR3 in DNA: TGTGCCAGCTCACCGTTTCCGAACACCGGGGAGCTGTTTTTT. Translation gives CASSPFPNTGELFF.

This chain connects TRBV5-4 to TRBJ2-7, with D unclear. The germline gives CDR1 SGHNT, CDR2 YYREEE (reference sequence). The CDR3 totals 13 residues. V was shortened by 5 bases and J by 3 bases, with 12 bases between the two germline ends. The CDR3 loop is CASSDLWGYEQYF. CDR3 nucleotide sequence: TGTGCCAGCAGTGATTTGTGGGGCTACGAGCAGTACTTC.

The chain employs TRBV5-1 and TRBJ2-3, with D possibly matching TRBD2 (6 bases). Germline CDR1 SGHRS, CDR2 YFSETQ. The V gene lost 5 bases and the J gene lost 4 bases, with 11 bases spanning the gap. The CDR3 contains 13 residues. CDR3 bases: TGCGCCAGCAGGGACGGGAGATCAGATACGCAGTATTTT. This codes for CASRDGRSDTQYF.

V usage is TRBV19 and J usage is TRBJ1-2; 10 nucleotides agree with TRBD1. This CDR3 has 13 amino acids. CDR1 is LNHDA and CDR2 is SQIVND in the germline V gene (reference sequence). Trimming removed 7 bases from V and 5 bases from J; junction bases left unmatched: 4. The DNA for the CDR3 is TGTGCCAGTAACGCGGACAGGGGGTATGGCTACACCTTC. Translated: CASNADRGYGYTF.

Of note for this clone: The sample holds other DNA sequences that translate to the same CDR3. The CDR3 DNA is TGTGCCAGCAGTAGGGACCGCTACGAGCAGTACTTC. This codes for CASSRDRYEQYF. This chain joins TRBV2 and TRBJ2-7, with D possibly being TRBD1 or TRBD2 (5 bases each). Germline CDR1 and CDR2: SNHLY and FYNNEI. V shed 5 bases and J shed 3 bases, with 8 bases lying between them. CDR3 size: 12 residues.

The rearrangement links TRBV18 to TRBJ1-3; D perhaps matches TRBD1 (6 bases). The CDR3 length is 15 residues. Between the trimmed V and J ends, which lost 0 bases and 5 bases, there was a span of 11 bases. Germline V lookup: CDR1 KGHSH, CDR2 LQKENI. CDR3 nucleotides: TGTGCCAGCTCACCACCCACAGGGACGAGAAACACCATATATTTT. This gives the protein CASSPPTGTRNTIYF.

This chain connects TRBV30 to TRBJ1-5; D is unresolved. Germline lookup yields CDR1 GTSNPN and CDR2 SVGIG (reference sequence). Between the trimmed V and J ends, which lost 0 bases and 2 bases, there was a span of 11 bases. CDR3 size: 15 residues. CDR3 DNA sequence: TGTGCCTGGAGTGTACGCAAGGTGGGCAATCAGCCCCAGCATTTT. This codes for CAWSVRKVGNQPQHF.

This chain uses TRBV11-2 with TRBJ1-4; D ambiguous. The germline V gene has CDR1 SGHAT and CDR2 FQNNGV. Trimming removed 2 bases from V and 0 bases from J, with 7 bases in between. The CDR3 extends over 15 amino acids. CDR3 amino acids: CASSLRGTTNEKLFF. The CDR3 bases are TGTGCCAGCAGCTTACGCGGGACAACTAATGAAAAACTGTTTTTT.

The chain carries TRBV5-1 and TRBJ2-3, with 13 positions matching TRBD2. CDR1 SGHRS and CDR2 YFSETQ come from the germline V gene. This CDR3 is 17 amino acids long. With V trimmed by 4 bases and J by 6 bases, 11 bases remained unmatched. CDR3 in DNA: TGCGCCAGCAGCCCGCCGGGACTAGCGGGATTCGGCGATACGCAGTATTTT. It codes for CASSPPGLAGFGDTQYF.

The chain joins TRBV6-5 to TRBJ2-5, with 12 nucleotides matching TRBD2. The CDR3 length is 15 residues. CDR1 MNHEY and CDR2 SVGAGI come from the germline V gene. The junction had 3 bases not matched to a gene; V was cut back by 4 bases and J by 3 bases. In nucleotides, the CDR3 is TGTGCCAGCAGTTCTGGACTAGCGGGAAAAGAGACCCAGTACTTC. This translates into CASSSGLAGKETQYF.

The V call is TRBV5-1, the J call TRBJ2-5; 7 nucleotides line up with TRBD1. The CDR3 is made up of 15 amino acids. Germline trimming cut 3 bases from V and 0 bases from J; bases unmatched to any gene: 5. Germline CDR1 and CDR2: SGHRS and YFSETQ. The chain's CDR3 is CASSYYGTDQETQYF. CDR3 coding DNA: TGCGCCAGCAGCTATTACGGGACAGACCAAGAGACCCAGTACTTC.

The rearrangement uses TRBV7-2 and TRBJ2-2, with 14 bases matching TRBD2. This CDR3 has 18 amino acids. The germline V gene has CDR1 SGHTA and CDR2 FQGNSA. Unmatched junction bases numbered 11, after V lost 5 bases and J lost 6 bases. CDR3 bases: TGTGCCAGCAGCCTGGGACTAGCGGGAGTCCGGTACGCCGGGGAGCTGTTTTTT. Amino acids: CASSLGLAGVRYAGELFF.